This T cell receptor beta chain appears in the sequencing data of a study of CD8+ T cells in alopecia areata. RNA extraction and reverse transcription yielded cDNA as sequencing template. Clones were read by immunoSEQ multiplex PCR, and TCRdb kept only the in-frame ones, dropping some. The sample yields a few hundred thousand clones, more than 60% seen once. Described treatment: oral pan-JAK inhibitor, 5-10 mg twice daily. Samples from alopecia areata patients were lesional scalp punch biopsies and peripheral blood. V was trimmed by 5 bases and J by 6 bases, leaving 10 bases between them. In germline, CDR1 is SGHTA, CDR2 FQGTGA. The CDR3 consists of 13 residues.

The sample consisted of CD4+ T cells sorted from blood, taken at week 44, from a patient treated with tofacitinib. This chain links TRBV7-3 with TRBJ2-2; D ambiguous. The sequence was obtained from a human donor with alopecia areata. This CDR3 is CASSPGTAGELFF. CDR3 bases: TGTGCCAGCAGCCCAGGAACGGCCGGGGAGCTGTTTTTT.